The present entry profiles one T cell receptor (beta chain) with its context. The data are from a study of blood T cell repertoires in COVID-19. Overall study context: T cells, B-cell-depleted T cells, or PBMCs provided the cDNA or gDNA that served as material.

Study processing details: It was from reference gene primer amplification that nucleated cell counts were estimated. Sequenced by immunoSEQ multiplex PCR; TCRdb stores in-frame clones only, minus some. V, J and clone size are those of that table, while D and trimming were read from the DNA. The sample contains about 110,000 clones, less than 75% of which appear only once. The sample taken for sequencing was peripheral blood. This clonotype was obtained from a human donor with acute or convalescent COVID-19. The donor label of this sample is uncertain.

The CDR3 DNA reads as TGTGCCAGCAGCTCAGGACTAGGGAGGTTCTTC. Its protein is CASSSGLGRFF. This chain links TRBV7-9 with TRBJ2-1; 7 positions agree with TRBD2. The CDR3 is 11 amino acids. The junction had 6 bases not matched to a gene; V was cut back by 4 bases and J by 15 bases. Germline-derived CDR1 and CDR2 are SEHNR and FQNEAQ (reference sequence).